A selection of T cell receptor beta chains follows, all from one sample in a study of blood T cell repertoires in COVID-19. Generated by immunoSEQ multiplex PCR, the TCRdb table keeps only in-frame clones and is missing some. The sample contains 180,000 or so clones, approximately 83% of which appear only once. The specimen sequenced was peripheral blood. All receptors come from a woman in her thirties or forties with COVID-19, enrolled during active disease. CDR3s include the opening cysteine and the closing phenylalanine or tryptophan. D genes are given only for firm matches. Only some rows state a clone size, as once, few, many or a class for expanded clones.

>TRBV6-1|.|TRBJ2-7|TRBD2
CASSVRWTSGAYEQYF
TGTGCCAGCAGTGTCCGGTGGACTAGCGGAGCCTACGAGCAGTACTTC
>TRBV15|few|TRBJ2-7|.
CATSGHTYEQYF
TGTGCCACCTCGGGACACACCTACGAGCAGTACTTC
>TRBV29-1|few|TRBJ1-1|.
CSVGSSAGTEAFF
TGCAGCGTTGGGTCCTCGGCAGGGACTGAAGCTTTCTTT
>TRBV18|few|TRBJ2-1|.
CASSPAPSNEQFF
TGTGCCAGCTCACCGGCCCCCTCTAATGAGCAGTTCTTC
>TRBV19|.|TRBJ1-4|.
CASSMNQGGRREKLFF
TGTGCCAGTAGTATGAATCAAGGGGGTAGACGTGAAAAACTGTTTTTT
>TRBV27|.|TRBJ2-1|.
CASSLGRGEQFF
TGTGCCAGCAGTTTAGGCAGAGGTGAGCAGTTCTTC
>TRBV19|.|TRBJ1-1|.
CASSIGSTEAFF
TGTGCCAGTAGTATTGGCAGCACTGAAGCTTTCTTT
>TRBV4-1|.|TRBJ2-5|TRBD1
CASTSRIGTERSQYF
TGCGCCAGCACCTCAAGAATTGGGACAGAGAGATCCCAGTACTTC
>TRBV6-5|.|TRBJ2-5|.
CASRHSGETQYF
TGTGCCAGCAGACATTCCGGGGAGACCCAGTACTTC
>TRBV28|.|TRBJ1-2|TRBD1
CASSLTGTSGYTF
TGTGCCAGCAGCCTGACAGGGACGTCTGGCTACACCTTC
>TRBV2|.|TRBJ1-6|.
CASSGQGHSPLHF
TGTGCCAGCAGTGGGCAGGGGCATTCACCCCTCCACTTT
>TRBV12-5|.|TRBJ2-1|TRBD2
CASGFGGLAGESSYNEQFF
TGTGCTAGTGGTTTCGGGGGACTAGCGGGGGAGAGCTCCTACAATGAGCAGTTCTTC
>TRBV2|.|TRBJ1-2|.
CATAIAFGRVHGYTF
TGTGCCACCGCCATCGCTTTTGGCAGGGTTCATGGCTACACCTTC
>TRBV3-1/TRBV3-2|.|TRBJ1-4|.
CASSHDFPGGDEKLFF
TGTGCCAGCAGCCATGACTTCCCGGGGGGTGATGAAAAACTGTTTTTT